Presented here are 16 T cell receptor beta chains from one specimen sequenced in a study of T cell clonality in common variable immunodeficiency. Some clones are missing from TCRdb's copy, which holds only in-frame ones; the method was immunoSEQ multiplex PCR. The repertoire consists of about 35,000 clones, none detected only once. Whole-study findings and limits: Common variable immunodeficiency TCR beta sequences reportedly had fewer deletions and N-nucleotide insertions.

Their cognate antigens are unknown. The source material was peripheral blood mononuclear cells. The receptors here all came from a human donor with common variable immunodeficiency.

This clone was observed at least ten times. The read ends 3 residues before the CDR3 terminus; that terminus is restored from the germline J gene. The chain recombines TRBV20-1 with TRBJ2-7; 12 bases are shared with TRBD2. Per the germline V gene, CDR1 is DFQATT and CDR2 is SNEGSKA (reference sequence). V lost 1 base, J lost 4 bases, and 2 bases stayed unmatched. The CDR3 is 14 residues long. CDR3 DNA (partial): TGCAGTGCTAGAGCTCTAGCGGGAGGGTACGAG. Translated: CSARALAGGYE. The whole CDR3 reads CSARALAGGYEQYF.

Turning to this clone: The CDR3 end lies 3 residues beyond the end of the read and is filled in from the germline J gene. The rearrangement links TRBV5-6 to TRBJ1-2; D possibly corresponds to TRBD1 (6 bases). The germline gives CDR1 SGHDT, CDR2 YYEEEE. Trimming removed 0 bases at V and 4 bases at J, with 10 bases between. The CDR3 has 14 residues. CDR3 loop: CASSLGGRPYGYTF. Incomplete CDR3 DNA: TGTGCCAGCAGCTTGGGGGGGCGTCCCTATGGC.

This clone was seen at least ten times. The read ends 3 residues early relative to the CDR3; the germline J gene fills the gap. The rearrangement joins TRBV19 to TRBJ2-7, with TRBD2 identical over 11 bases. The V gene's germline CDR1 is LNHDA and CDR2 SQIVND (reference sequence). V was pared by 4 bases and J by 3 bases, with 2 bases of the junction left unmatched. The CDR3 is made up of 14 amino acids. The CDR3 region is CASSTGTSGYEQYF. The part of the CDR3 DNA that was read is TGTGCCAGTAGTACCGGGACTAGCGGCTACGAG.

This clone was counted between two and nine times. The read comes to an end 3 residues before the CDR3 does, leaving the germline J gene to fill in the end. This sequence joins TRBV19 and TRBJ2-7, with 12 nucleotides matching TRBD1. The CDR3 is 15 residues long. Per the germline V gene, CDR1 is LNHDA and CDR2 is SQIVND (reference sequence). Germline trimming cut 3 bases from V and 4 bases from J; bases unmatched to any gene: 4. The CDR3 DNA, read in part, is TGTGCCAGTAGTATTGGGACAGGGGGCCGATACGAG. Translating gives CASSIGTGGRYE. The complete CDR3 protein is CASSIGTGGRYEQYF.

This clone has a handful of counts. CDR3 DNA (partial): TGTGCCAGTAGTAGAGACAGGGGATCCGAG. This translates into CASSRDRGSE. The full CDR3 sequence reads CASSRDRGSEQYF. The chain joins TRBV19 to TRBJ2-7, with TRBD1 matching over 8 bases. The read is 3 residues too short to cover the CDR3 end, so that end is filled in from the germline J gene. This CDR3 has 13 residues. Germline-derived CDR1 and CDR2 are LNHDA and SQIVND (reference sequence). Trimming at V came to 4 bases and at J to 6 bases, leaving 5 bases not matched to a gene.

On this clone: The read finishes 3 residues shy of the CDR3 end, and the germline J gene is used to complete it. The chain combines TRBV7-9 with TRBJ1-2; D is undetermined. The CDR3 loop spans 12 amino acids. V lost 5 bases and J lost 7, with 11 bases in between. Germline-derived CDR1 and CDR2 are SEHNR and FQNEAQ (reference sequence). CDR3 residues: CASSPGFGGYTF. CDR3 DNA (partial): TGTGCCAGCAGCCCAGGTTTCGGTGGC.

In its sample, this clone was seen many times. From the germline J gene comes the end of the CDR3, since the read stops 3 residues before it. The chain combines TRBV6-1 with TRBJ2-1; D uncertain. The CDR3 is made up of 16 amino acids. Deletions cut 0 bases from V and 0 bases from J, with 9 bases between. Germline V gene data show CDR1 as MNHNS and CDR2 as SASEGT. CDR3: CASSEAPGNSYNEQFF. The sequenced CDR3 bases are TGTGCCAGCAGTGAAGCGCCGGGTAACTCCTACAATGAG.

The CDR3 DNA, read in part, is TGTGCCAGTAGTATCGTCGTAGGGGGTGAG. It translates to CASSIVVGGE. In full, the CDR3 is CASSIVVGGEQFF. The chain links TRBV19 to TRBJ2-1, with D maybe TRBD1 (6 bases). The CDR3 extends 3 residues past the end of the read, so its final part is completed from the germline J gene. V gave up 3 bases and J gave up 9 bases, with 12 bases separating them. This CDR3 has 13 amino acids. Germline assignment: CDR1 LNHDA and CDR2 SQIVND (reference sequence).

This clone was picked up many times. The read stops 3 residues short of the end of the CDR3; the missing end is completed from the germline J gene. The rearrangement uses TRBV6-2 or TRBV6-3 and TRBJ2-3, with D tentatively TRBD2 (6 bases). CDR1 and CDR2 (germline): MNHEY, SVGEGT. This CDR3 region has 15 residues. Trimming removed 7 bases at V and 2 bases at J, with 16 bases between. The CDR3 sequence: CASTSQGLSTDTQYF. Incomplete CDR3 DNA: TGTGCCAGCACCTCCCAGGGACTCTCCACAGATACG.

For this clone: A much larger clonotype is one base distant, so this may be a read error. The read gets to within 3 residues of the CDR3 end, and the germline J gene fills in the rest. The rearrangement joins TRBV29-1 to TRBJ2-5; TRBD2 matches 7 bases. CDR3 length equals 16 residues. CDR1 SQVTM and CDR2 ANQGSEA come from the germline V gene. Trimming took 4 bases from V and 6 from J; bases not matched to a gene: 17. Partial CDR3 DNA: TGCAGCGTTGTACCTCTGGGGGGGAACGGCAATCAGACC. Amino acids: CSVVPLGGNGNQT. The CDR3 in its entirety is CSVVPLGGNGNQTQYF.

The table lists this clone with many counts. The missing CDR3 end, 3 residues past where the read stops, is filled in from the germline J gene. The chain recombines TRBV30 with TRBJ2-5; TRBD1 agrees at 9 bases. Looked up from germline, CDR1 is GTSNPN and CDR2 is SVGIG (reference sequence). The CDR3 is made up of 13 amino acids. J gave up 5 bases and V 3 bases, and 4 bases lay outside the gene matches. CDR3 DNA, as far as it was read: TGTGCCTGGAGGACAGGGGGATGGGAGACC. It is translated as CAWRTGGWET. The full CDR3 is CAWRTGGWETQYF.

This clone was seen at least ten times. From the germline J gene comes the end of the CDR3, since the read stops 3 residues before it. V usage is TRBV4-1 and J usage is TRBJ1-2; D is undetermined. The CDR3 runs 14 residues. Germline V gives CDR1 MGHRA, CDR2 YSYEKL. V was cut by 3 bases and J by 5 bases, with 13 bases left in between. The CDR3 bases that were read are TGCGCCAGCAGCCAGATCGACTCCGCTTATGGC. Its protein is CASSQIDSAYG. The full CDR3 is CASSQIDSAYGYTF.

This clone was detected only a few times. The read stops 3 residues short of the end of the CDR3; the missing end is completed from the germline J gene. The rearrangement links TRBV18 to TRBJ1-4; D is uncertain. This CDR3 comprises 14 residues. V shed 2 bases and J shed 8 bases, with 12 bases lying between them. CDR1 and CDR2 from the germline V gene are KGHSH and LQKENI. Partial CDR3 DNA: TGTGCCAGCTCACCAGGCAGTGGAGGGGAAAAA. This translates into CASSPGSGGEK. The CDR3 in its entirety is CASSPGSGGEKLFF.

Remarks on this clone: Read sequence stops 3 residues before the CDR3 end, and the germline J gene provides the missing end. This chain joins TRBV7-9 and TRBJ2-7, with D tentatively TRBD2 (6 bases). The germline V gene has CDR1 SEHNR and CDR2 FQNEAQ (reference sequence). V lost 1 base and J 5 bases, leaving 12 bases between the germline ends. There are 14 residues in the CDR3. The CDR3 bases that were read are TGTGCCAGCAGCTTAGGAAGCGGGTCAAACGAG. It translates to CASSLGSGSNE. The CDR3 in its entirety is CASSLGSGSNEQYF.

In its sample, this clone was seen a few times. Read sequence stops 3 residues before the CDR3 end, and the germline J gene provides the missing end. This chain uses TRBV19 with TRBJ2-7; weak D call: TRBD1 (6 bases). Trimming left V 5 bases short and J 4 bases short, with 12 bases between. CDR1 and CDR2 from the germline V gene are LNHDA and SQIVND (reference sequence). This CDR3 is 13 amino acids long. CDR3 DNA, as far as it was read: TGTGCCAGTAGTGGGCAGGGGATATACGAG. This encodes CASSGQGIYE. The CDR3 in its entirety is CASSGQGIYEQYF.

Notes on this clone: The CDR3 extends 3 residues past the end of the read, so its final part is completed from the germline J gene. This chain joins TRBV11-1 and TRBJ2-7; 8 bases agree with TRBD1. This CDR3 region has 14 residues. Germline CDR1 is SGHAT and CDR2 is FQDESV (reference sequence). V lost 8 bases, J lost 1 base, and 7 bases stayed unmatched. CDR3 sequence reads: CASATGTGSYEQYF. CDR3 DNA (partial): TGTGCCAGCGCTACCGGGACAGGATCCTACGAG.